These 26 T cell receptor beta chains were sequenced from one sample in a study of blood T cell repertoires in COVID-19. Some clones are missing from TCRdb's copy, which holds only in-frame ones; the method was immunoSEQ multiplex PCR. The table records about 250,000 clones, roughly 80% of them present only once. The material sequenced was peripheral blood. Receptor source: a man older than 75 with acute or convalescent COVID-19.

This clone was recorded only once. The genes are TRBV15 and TRBJ2-1; TRBD2 agrees at 13 bases. CDR1 LNHNV and CDR2 YYDKDF come from the germline V gene (reference sequence). This CDR3 has 20 residues. Unmatched junction bases numbered 12, after V lost 4 bases and J lost 0 bases. CDR3 sequence reads: CATSNAEGLAGQSSYNEQFF. CDR3 nucleotide sequence: TGTGCCACCAGCAACGCGGAGGGACTAGCGGGACAAAGCTCCTACAATGAGCAGTTCTTC. Filled out from reference TRBV15 and TRBJ2-1, the complete variable domain reads DAMVIQNPRYQVTQFGKPVTLSCSQTLNHNVMYWYQQKSSQAPKLLFHYYDKDFNNEADTPDNFQSRRPNTSFCFLDIRSPGLGDTAMYLCATSNAEGLAGQSSYNEQFFGPGTRLTVL.

The chain combines TRBV5-4 with TRBJ2-7; no reliable D call. Germline loops: CDR1 SGHNT, CDR2 YYREEE (reference sequence). Trimming stripped 2 bases from V and 3 bases from J, with 15 bases between. The CDR3 is made up of 15 amino acids. Here the CDR3 DNA reads TGTGCCAGCAGCTTAGAGCCCACTCAGGACTACGAGCAGTACTTC. Protein: CASSLEPTQDYEQYF. Looking up the rest from reference TRBV5-4 and TRBJ2-7 gives the full variable domain: ETGVTQSPTHLIKTRGQQVTLRCSSQSGHNTVSWYQQALGQGPQFIFQYYREEENGRGNFPPRFSGLQFPNYSSELNVNALELDDSALYLCASSLEPTQDYEQYFGPGTRLTVT.

The V gene is TRBV19, the J gene TRBJ1-5, with D tentatively TRBD1 (5 bases). V gave up 7 bases and J gave up 1 base, with 14 bases separating them. This CDR3 comprises 15 residues. CDR1 and CDR2 from the germline V gene are LNHDA and SQIVND (reference sequence). The DNA of the CDR3 is TGTGCCAGTACCCCCACAGGCCCAAGCAATCAGCCCCAGCATTTT. Translated, it gives CASTPTGPSNQPQHF.

V is TRBV6-5 and J is TRBJ2-2; 12 bases are a match to TRBD2. The V segment lost 6 bases and the J segment 5 bases; nucleotides outside the gene matches: 4. Per germline, CDR1 MNHEY and CDR2 SVGAGI. The CDR3 is 15 amino acids. The CDR3 DNA sequence: TGTGCCAGCAGCCTAGCGGGGGGGCGGACCGGGGAGCTGTTTTTT. This encodes CASSLAGGRTGELFF.

This clone was detected once. This chain uses TRBV11-2 with TRBJ2-1; no reliable D call. Germline V gene data show CDR1 as SGHAT and CDR2 as FQNNGV. Trimming shortened V by 2 bases and J by 0 bases, and 8 bases separated the two germline ends. The CDR3 covers 15 residues. The CDR3 here is CASSLYSGSYNEQFF. The CDR3 DNA sequence: TGTGCCAGCAGCTTATACTCGGGCTCCTACAATGAGCAGTTCTTC.

This clone was observed once. The chain is built from TRBV7-3 and TRBJ2-1; 8 bases are shared with TRBD1. The length of the CDR3 is 13 residues. CDR1 is SGHTA and CDR2 is FQGTGA in the germline V gene. V lost 4 bases and J lost 9; bases outside the gene matches: 5. For the CDR3, the DNA is TGTGCCAGCAGCTCTCAGGGGGCAGGTGAGCAGTTCTTC. Its translation: CASSSQGAGEQFF.

V and J are TRBV18 and TRBJ2-1; 7 nucleotides match TRBD2. This CDR3 is 15 amino acids long. The V gene's germline CDR1 is KGHSH and CDR2 LQKENI. After removal of 5 bases from V and 3 bases from J, the junction contained 7 bases not matched to a gene. The DNA of the CDR3 is TGTGCCAGCTCATCGGGGACTACTCTCTACAATGAGCAGTTCTTC. Protein sequence: CASSSGTTLYNEQFF. Based on the CDR3 plus reference TRBV18 and TRBJ2-1, the full variable domain is NAGVMQNPRHLVRRRGQEARLRCSPMKGHSHVYWYRQLPEEGLKFMVYLQKENIIDESGMPKERFSAEFPKEGPSILRIQQVVRGDSAAYFCASSSGTTLYNEQFFGPGTRLTVL.

This sequence joins TRBV7-9 and TRBJ1-6; 7 bases match TRBD1. The CDR3 runs to 15 residues. CDR1 is SEHNR, CDR2 FQNEAQ, per germline (reference sequence). V was clipped by 3 bases and J by 6 bases; unmatched bases: 5. This CDR3 is CASSFEGQTNSPLHF. CDR3 in DNA: TGTGCCAGCAGCTTCGAGGGACAGACTAATTCACCCCTCCACTTT.

This clone was picked up a small number of times. The chain recombines TRBV28 with TRBJ2-7; 9 positions match TRBD1. Germline V gives CDR1 MDHEN, CDR2 SYDVKM. The CDR3 is 16 residues long. After removal of 5 bases from V and 9 bases from J, the junction contained 17 bases not matched to a gene. CDR3 DNA sequence: TGTGCCAGCAGTCGACCGGGGACAGGGAGGGGTAATGGGCAGTACTTC. It codes for CASSRPGTGRGNGQYF.

The chain couples TRBV7-8 to TRBJ1-5; the D gene is possibly TRBD1 (5 bases). The V end lost 4 bases, the J end lost 2 bases, and 18 bases lay between the germline ends. The germline V gene encodes CDR1 SGHVS and CDR2 FQNEAQ. CDR3 size: 17 residues. The CDR3 DNA follows: TGTGCCAGCAGCTCAAATACCGGGACGGGAGGCAATCAGCCCCAGCATTTT. Its translation is CASSSNTGTGGNQPQHF.

The CDR3 reads CASSPRDTTNTEAFF. In DNA, the CDR3 is TGTGCCAGCAGTCCCCGGGACACCACGAACACTGAAGCTTTCTTT. V and J are TRBV6-5 and TRBJ1-1; D possibly corresponds to TRBD1 (6 bases). The germline V gene encodes CDR1 MNHEY and CDR2 SVGAGI. V lost 5 bases, J lost 1 base, and 14 bases lay in between. There are 15 residues in the CDR3.

This chain links TRBV7-2 with TRBJ1-1; no clear D gene. The CDR3 spans 13 residues. The germline CDR1 and CDR2 sequences are SGHTA and FQGNSA. V lost 1 base and J lost 5, with 8 bases in between. For the CDR3, the DNA is TGTGCCAGCAGCTTAGAGACTAGGACTGAAGCTTTCTTT. Translation: CASSLETRTEAFF.

This clone was seen just once. The rearrangement uses TRBV7-9 and TRBJ2-1; TRBD2 matches at 14 bases. The V gene end was trimmed by 5 bases and the J gene end by 9 bases; junction bases not matched to a gene: 6. The CDR3 runs 15 residues. Germline V gene lookup returns CDR1 SEHNR and CDR2 FQNEAQ (reference sequence). CDR3 bases: TGTGCCAGCAGCCCCGGGACTAGCGGGAGTAGTGAGCAGTTCTTC. Residues: CASSPGTSGSSEQFF.

This clone was seen once. The chain combines TRBV19 with TRBJ2-5; 12 nucleotides align to TRBD2. CDR1 is LNHDA and CDR2 is SQIVND in the germline V gene (reference sequence). V shed 4 bases and J 5 bases; nucleotides not matched to a gene: 14. There are 18 residues in the CDR3. CDR3 nucleotides: TGTGCCAGTAGTAGGGGGCTAGCGGGAGGGCCCGCGTTGGAGACCCAGTACTTC. This codes for CASSRGLAGGPALETQYF.

This chain connects TRBV24-1 to TRBJ1-5; 8 nucleotides align to TRBD1. The J segment lost 4 bases and the V segment lost 3 bases, leaving 7 bases of the junction unmatched. The CDR3 length is 16 residues. CDR1 KGHDR and CDR2 SFDVKD come from the germline V gene. The CDR3 region is CATSDNRGLGNQPQHF. The CDR3 bases are TGTGCCACCAGTGATAACAGGGGGTTGGGGAATCAGCCCCAGCATTTT.

The DNA of the CDR3 is TGTGCCAGCAGCGTAGCCGGACAGGGACGGGAGACCCAGTACTTC. It yields the protein CASSVAGQGRETQYF. The chain joins TRBV9 to TRBJ2-5, with TRBD1 identical over 8 bases. The ends lost 0 bases at V and 5 bases at J; junction bases unmatched: 6. Germline V lookup: CDR1 SGDLS, CDR2 YYNGEE. This CDR3 is 15 amino acids long.

The chain combines TRBV9 with TRBJ2-5, with 9 bases aligning to TRBD2. The trim removed 6 bases at V and 2 bases at J, leaving 11 bases unmatched. This CDR3 spans 16 amino acids. Germline V gives CDR1 SGDLS, CDR2 YYNGEE. CDR3 sequence (DNA): TGTGCCAGCACCGCGACGGGCGGGGGGGGGCAAGAGACCCAGTACTTC. Amino acids: CASTATGGGGQETQYF.

The chain links TRBV28 to TRBJ1-3, with TRBD1 matching 7 bases. V lost 5 bases, J lost 2 bases, and 6 bases stayed unmatched. Germline V gene lookup returns CDR1 MDHEN and CDR2 SYDVKM. This CDR3 spans 15 amino acids. The CDR3: CASSLTGVPGNTIYF. The CDR3 bases are TGTGCCAGCAGTCTCACAGGGGTGCCTGGAAACACCATATATTTT.

The V call is TRBV2, the J call TRBJ1-2, with 8 bases that match TRBD1. Germline V gene data show CDR1 as SNHLY and CDR2 as FYNNEI. The V gene end was trimmed by 6 bases and the J gene end by 2 bases; junction bases not matched to a gene: 5. The length of the CDR3 is 14 residues. This CDR3 reads CASRDGQGNYGYTF. DNA of the CDR3: TGTGCCAGCAGGGACGGACAGGGAAACTATGGCTACACCTTC.

This clone appeared a single time. The chain carries TRBV12-5 and TRBJ1-5; 9 bases are a match to TRBD1. The length of the CDR3 is 16 residues. Germline loops: CDR1 LGHNT, CDR2 FRNRAP. V lost 6 bases and J lost 4; bases outside the gene matches: 10. DNA for the CDR3: TGTGCTAGTGGACGAACCGGGACAGGGAATAATCAGCCCCAGCATTTT. This encodes CASGRTGTGNNQPQHF.

V usage is TRBV2 and J usage is TRBJ1-1, with 9 bases lining up with TRBD1. CDR3 size: 14 residues. CDR1 is SNHLY and CDR2 is FYNNEI in the germline V gene. Unmatched junction bases numbered 3, after V lost 7 bases and J lost 0 bases. CDR3 sequence: CASTGQGMNTEAFF. The CDR3 bases are TGTGCCAGCACTGGACAGGGGATGAACACTGAAGCTTTCTTT.

The genes are TRBV18 and TRBJ1-1; TRBD1 matches at 9 bases. The CDR3 covers 15 residues. The ends lost 2 bases at V and 2 bases at J; junction bases unmatched: 3. The germline gives CDR1 KGHSH, CDR2 LQKENI. CDR3 coding DNA: TGTGCCAGCTCACCAAGGGGACAGGGAAACACTGAAGCTTTCTTT. This translates into CASSPRGQGNTEAFF.

The chain employs TRBV7-2 and TRBJ2-5, with 9 bases matching TRBD2. J was trimmed by 2 bases and V by 2 bases; bases with no gene match: 3. Germline-derived CDR1 and CDR2 are SGHTA and FQGNSA. The CDR3 contains 15 residues. The CDR3 loop reads CASSLHAGGQETQYF. The CDR3 nucleotides are TGTGCCAGCAGCTTACATGCGGGGGGGCAAGAGACCCAGTACTTC. The full variable domain, in which reference TRBV7-2 and TRBJ2-5 provide the parts outside the CDR3, is GAGVSQSPSNKVTEKGKDVELRCDPISGHTALYWYRQSLGQGLEFLIYFQGNSAPDKSGLPSDRFSAERTGGSVSTLTIQRTQQEDSAVYLCASSLHAGGQETQYFGPGTRLLVL.

Worth noting for this clone: Sequence at one end of the junction differs from germline and may be a read error. CDR3 sequence (DNA): TGCGCCAGCAGCGAAGAAACGTACGGGCTTACAGGGAATCAGCCCCAGCATTTT. Residues: CASSEETYGLTGNQPQHF. This chain connects TRBV4-1 to TRBJ1-5; weak D call: TRBD1 (6 bases). Germline CDR1 is MGHRA and CDR2 is YSYEKL. The CDR3 has 18 amino acids.

This clone was picked up one time. This chain joins TRBV5-4 and TRBJ2-3; TRBD2 aligns across 12 bases. CDR1 is SGHNT and CDR2 is YYREEE in the germline V gene (reference sequence). The CDR3 loop spans 15 amino acids. With 0 bases clipped from V and 7 bases from J, the junction kept 3 bases outside the gene matches. CDR3 in amino acids: CASSLGGLAGNTQYF. For the CDR3, the DNA is TGTGCCAGCAGCTTGGGTGGACTAGCGGGAAATACGCAGTATTTT.

The V call is TRBV5-6, the J call TRBJ2-4; TRBD1 is a possible D gene (6 bases). Per the germline V gene, CDR1 is SGHDT and CDR2 is YYEEEE. This CDR3 contains 15 residues. The V and J ends lost 5 bases and 3 bases respectively, with 15 bases between them. CDR3 coding DNA: TGTGCCAGCAGTAATTTCCAGGGGTACAAAAACATTCAGTACTTC. Translating it yields CASSNFQGYKNIQYF.